The T cell receptor beta chain described here comes from a study of cytomegalovirus exposure and HLA in healthy donors. CDR3 size: 15 residues. The germline V gene encodes CDR1 KGHSH and CDR2 LQKENI. V dropped 0 bases and J dropped 8 bases, with 13 bases sitting between them. With 60 Vbeta and 13 Jbeta primers, the PCR was carried out. Profiling relied on immunoSEQ multiplex PCR, and the TCRdb table lists in-frame clones only, not all of them. The repertoire includes under 200,000 clones, 80% of them detected once, and 1% sits in the top ten. The material sequenced was PBMCs. The sequence was obtained from a woman aged 45-65 years in good health and CMV-seropositive. The chain carries TRBV18 and TRBJ1-4, with D maybe TRBD1 (5 bases). CDR3 sequence: CASSPPGHQGEKLFF. CDR3 DNA sequence: TGTGCCAGCTCACCACCAGGACACCAAGGCGAAAAACTGTTTTTT.